This note documents a single T cell receptor beta chain sequence. Its antigen target is currently unknown. The record has no base qualities; no much larger clone is one base away. Library generation was performed with 5' RACE. These reads were obtained on an Illumina HiSeq 2500. A second PCR of roughly 7 to 12 cycles was performed with a sample-barcoded 5' primer and a J-beta primer mix. A template-switch 5' adaptor carrying 12 random nucleotides introduced a unique molecular identifier onto each TCR beta cDNA molecule. At least 2.5 million CDR3-containing paired-end reads were obtained from each sample. First-strand cDNA was synthesized from all RNA with the Mint cDNA synthesis kit, primed by a TRBC-specific oligonucleotide. Following uracil-DNA glycosylase treatment, a first 18-cycle PCR with universal primers M1SS and BC2_uni_R was performed on all cDNA. Processing in the source paper ran as follows. Normalization of each sample was performed by random selection of 1 million high-quality reads, each carrying a distinct molecular identifier. Instead of being binned into consensus sequences, reads with shared molecular identifiers were discarded. MiTCR, run with a Q25 quality threshold and the strictest error-elimination algorithm, handled CDR3 identification, clonotype clustering and error correction. A nonparametric unseen species model using Euler transformation provided a lower-bound estimate of total TCR beta diversity. TCRdb took the public reads, trimmed them with fastp at Q25, ran MiXCR for clone calling and kept in-frame beta chains. Identical CDR3 protein sequences are pooled into one entry, listed with their most common genes and DNA. TCRdb, rather than the study authors, made the V and J calls. The sample has 1.4 million to 1.5 million distinct CDR3 sequences on record, 42% of them singletons. The ten largest clones take up 6.5% to 10% of the sample.

The data stem from a study of blood T cells in healthy people across ages (dated by TCRdb to the mid-2010s). Concerning the study at large: In model experiments, template switching captured roughly one uniquely barcoded TCR beta cDNA molecule for every two T cells. Using deep sequencing normalized with unique cDNA molecular identifiers, the study measured how TCR beta repertoire diversity changes with age. Donors were grouped into four age groups: young (average approximately 15 years), middle-aged (over 35), aged (around 56) and long-lived (just over 80). Donors of different ages were randomly distributed across sequencing lanes to avoid experimental bias. For two donors (one aged 18 to 30 and one aged 80 or older), the study analyzed two additional independent replicas of 1 million unique cDNA reads from the same blood draw.

CDR1 and CDR2 (LGHDT, YNNKEL) derive from the germline V gene (reference sequence). V has 7 bases trimmed and J has 8 bases trimmed; junction bases matching no gene number 10. The CDR3 starts with the cysteine, ends with the phenylalanine, and has 13 residues. Only the CDR3 DNA is retained, 39 bases long and in frame from the first base. On the study overall, not on this receptor specifically: The long-lived group showed more naive CD4+ T cells, fewer expanded clones and increased TCR diversity than the aged group, suggesting age selection. Because donor CMV infection status was unknown, age-related changes in expanded clonotypes were potentially confounded. Observed TCR beta diversity per million T cells fell roughly linearly with age, and a significant reduction was already apparent by age about 43. The percentage of naive T cells measured by flow cytometry correlated strongly with observed TCR beta diversity. Total diversity estimates from one million sequenced T cells were considered lower bounds and underestimates. Since profiling was done on bulk unsorted PBMCs, naive and antigen-experienced compartments could not be conclusively compared.

The donors were about 40 Caucasian individuals from Russia, aged roughly 6 to 90 years, who were systemically healthy. Each donor gave about 9.7 milliliters of peripheral blood, drawn into EDTA-treated Vacutainer tubes. PBMCs were isolated by Ficoll-Paque density-gradient centrifugation, with at least 6 million obtained per sample. Total RNA, at least 6 micrograms per sample, was extracted from PBMCs with Trizol reagent. Naive CD45RAhigh/CD27high T cell percentages were measured by flow cytometry on a PBMC aliquot from every donor. The receptor's source is a woman younger than 30 in good health. Material: blood. In this chain, TRBV3-1 is recombined with TRBJ1-2, with 7 bases aligning to TRBD1. The CDR3 sequence is CASNSRDSGGYTF. The bases read TGTGCCAGCAACTCCAGGGACAGTGGAGGCTACACCTTC.